The entry below describes one T cell receptor beta chain. As yet, its antigen is unknown. Original processing methods: Out-of-frame sequences were removed, leaving roughly 2.1 million distinct TCRbeta sequences. Clones were read by immunoSEQ multiplex PCR, and TCRdb kept only the in-frame ones, dropping some. V and J calls and clone size are copied from that table; D and trimming were computed from the DNA. The data show around 53,000 clones, about 83% seen once. The data are from a study of memory CD4+ T cells and cytomegalovirus serostatus. The overall study: Donors were healthy Belgian adults, under 10 CMV seropositive and 20 to 25 seronegative.

V lost 1 base to trimming and J lost 0 bases, with 7 bases between them. This CDR3 region has 15 residues. CDR1 and CDR2 from the germline V gene are SEHNR and FQNEAQ (reference sequence). Single viable CD3+CD4+CD8-CD45RO+ cells were sorted as the memory CD4+ T cells. Study-wide findings and caveats: Repertoires predicted CMV serostatus with median bootstrapped AUC of 0.95. CD4+ memory repertoires contained about two fifths of the 164 reported CMV TCRbeta sequences.

This rearrangement joins TRBV7-9 to TRBJ1-3; unclear D gene. The sample consisted of memory CD4+ T cells from blood. This clonotype originated in an adult in good health and CMV-seropositive. The CDR3 nucleotides are TGTGCCAGCAGCTTAGGACGGACCTCTGGAAACACCATATATTTT. Its translation is CASSLGRTSGNTIYF. The variable domain in full, completed from reference TRBV7-9 and TRBJ1-3, reads DTGVSQNPRHKITKRGQNVTFRCDPISEHNRLYWYRQTLGQGPEFLTYFQNEAQLEKSRLLSDRFSAERPKGSFSTLEIQRTEQGDSAMYLCASSLGRTSGNTIYFGEGSWLTVV.